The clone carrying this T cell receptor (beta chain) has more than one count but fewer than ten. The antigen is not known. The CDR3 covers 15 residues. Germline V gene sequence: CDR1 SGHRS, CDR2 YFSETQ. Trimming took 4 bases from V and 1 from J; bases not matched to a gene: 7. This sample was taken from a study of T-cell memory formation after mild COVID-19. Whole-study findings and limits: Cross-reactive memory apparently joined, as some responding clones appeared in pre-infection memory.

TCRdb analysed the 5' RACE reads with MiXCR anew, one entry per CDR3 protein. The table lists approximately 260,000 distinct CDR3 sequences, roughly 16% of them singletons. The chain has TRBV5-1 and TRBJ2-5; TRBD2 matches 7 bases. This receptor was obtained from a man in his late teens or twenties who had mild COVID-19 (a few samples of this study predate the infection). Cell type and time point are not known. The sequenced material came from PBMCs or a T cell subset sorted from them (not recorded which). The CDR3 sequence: CASSTMGGFQETQYF. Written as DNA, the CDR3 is TGCGCCAGCAGCACCATGGGGGGGTTCCAAGAGACCCAGTACTTC.